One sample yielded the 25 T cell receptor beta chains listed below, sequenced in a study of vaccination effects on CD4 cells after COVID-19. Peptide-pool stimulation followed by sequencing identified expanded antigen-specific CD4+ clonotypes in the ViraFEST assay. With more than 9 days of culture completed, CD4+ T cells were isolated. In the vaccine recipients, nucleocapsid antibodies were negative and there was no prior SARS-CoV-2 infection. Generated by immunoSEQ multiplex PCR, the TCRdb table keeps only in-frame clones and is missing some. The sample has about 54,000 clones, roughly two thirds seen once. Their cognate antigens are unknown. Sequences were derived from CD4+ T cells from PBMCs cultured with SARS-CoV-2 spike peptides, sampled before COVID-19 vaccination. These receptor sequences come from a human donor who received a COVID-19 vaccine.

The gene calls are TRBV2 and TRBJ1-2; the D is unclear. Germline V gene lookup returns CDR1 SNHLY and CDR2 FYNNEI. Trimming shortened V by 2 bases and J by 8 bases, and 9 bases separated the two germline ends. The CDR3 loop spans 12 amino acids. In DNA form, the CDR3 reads TGTGCCAGCAGTGAAAAAGGACCCGGCTACACCTTC. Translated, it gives CASSEKGPGYTF. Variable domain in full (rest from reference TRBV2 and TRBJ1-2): EPEVTQTPSHQVTQMGQEVILRCVPISNHLYFYWYRQILGQKVEFLVSFYNNEISEKSEIFDDQFSVERPDGSNFTLKIRSTKLEDSAMYFCASSEKGPGYTFGSGTRLTVV.

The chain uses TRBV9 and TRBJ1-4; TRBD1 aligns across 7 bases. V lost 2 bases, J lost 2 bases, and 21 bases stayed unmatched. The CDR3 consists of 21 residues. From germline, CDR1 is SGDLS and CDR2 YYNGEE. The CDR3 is CASSVGDRGQGYVGTNEKLFF. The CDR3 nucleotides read TGTGCCAGCAGCGTGGGCGATAGGGGGCAGGGGTATGTCGGCACTAATGAAAAACTGTTTTTT.

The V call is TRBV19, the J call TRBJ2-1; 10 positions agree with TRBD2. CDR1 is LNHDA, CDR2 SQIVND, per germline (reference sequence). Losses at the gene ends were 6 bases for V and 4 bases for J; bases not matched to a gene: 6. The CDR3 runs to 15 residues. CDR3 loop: CASSLSGRAYNEQFF. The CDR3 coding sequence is TGTGCCAGTAGCCTGAGCGGGAGGGCTTACAATGAGCAGTTCTTC.

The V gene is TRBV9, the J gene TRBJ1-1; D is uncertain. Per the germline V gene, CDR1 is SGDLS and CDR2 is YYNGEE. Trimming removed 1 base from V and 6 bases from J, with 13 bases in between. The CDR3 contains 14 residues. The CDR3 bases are TGTGCCAGCAGCGTATTCCACGGTGGGGCTGAAGCTTTCTTT. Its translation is CASSVFHGGAEAFF.

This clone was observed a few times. The CDR3 reads CASSSSGGGYEQYF. In DNA, the CDR3 is TGTGCCAGCAGCTCTTCTGGGGGAGGGTACGAGCAGTACTTC. The V call is TRBV3-1 (or the pseudogene TRBV3-2), the J call TRBJ2-7, with 7 bases identical to TRBD2. V gave up 5 bases and J gave up 4 bases; unmatched junction bases: 8. Germline values: CDR1 LGHDT, CDR2 YNNKEL (reference sequence). The length of the CDR3 is 14 residues.

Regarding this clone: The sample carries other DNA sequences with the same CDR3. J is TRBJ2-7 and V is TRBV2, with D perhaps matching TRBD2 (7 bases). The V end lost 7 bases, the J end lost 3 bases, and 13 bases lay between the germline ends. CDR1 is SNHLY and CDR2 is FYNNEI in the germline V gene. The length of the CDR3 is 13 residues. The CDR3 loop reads CASKGGGGYEQYF. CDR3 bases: TGTGCCAGCAAGGGAGGGGGGGGCTACGAGCAGTACTTC.

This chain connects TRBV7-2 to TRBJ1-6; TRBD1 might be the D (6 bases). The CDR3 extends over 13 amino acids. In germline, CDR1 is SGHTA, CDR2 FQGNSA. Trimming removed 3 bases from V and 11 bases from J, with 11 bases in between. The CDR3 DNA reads TGTGCCAGCAGCTTGGGGGGGCGGGCACCCCTCCACTTT. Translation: CASSLGGRAPLHF.

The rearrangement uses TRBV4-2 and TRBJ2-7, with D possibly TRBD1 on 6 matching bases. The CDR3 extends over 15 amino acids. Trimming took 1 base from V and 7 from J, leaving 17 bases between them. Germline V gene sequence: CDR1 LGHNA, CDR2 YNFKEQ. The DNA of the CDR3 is TGTGCCAGCAGCCAAGGGGTGAAAGGGGGTAGAGAGCAGTACTTC. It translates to CASSQGVKGGREQYF.

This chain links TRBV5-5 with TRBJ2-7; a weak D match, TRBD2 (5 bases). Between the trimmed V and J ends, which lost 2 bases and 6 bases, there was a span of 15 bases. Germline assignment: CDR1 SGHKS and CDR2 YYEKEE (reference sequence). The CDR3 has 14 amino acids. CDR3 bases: TGTGCCAGCAGCTTCCTCGCGCGGGTGGGCGAGCAGTACTTC. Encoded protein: CASSFLARVGEQYF.

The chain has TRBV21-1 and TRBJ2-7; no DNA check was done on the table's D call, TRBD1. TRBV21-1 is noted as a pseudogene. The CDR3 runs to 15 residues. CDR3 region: CASSKVLGWSYEQYF. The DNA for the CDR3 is TGTGCCAGCAGCAAAGTCCTTGGCTGGTCCTACGAGCAGTACTTC.

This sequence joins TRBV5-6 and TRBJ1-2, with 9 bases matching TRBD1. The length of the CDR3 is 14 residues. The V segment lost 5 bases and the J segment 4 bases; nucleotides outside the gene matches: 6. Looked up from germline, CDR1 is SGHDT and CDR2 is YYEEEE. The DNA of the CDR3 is TGTGCCAGCAGGTCTGGGACAGGGTCCTATGGCTACACCTTC. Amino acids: CASRSGTGSYGYTF. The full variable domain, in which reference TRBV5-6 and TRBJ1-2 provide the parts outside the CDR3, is DAGVTQSPTHLIKTRGQQVTLRCSPKSGHDTVSWYQQALGQGPQFIFQYYEEEERQRGNFPDRFSGHQFPNYSSELNVNALLLGDSALYLCASRSGTGSYGYTFGSGTRLTVV.

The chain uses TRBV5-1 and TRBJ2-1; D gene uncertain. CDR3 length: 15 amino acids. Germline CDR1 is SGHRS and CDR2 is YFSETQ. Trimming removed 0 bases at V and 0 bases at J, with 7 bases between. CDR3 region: CASSLDGNSYNEQFF. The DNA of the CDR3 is TGCGCCAGCAGCTTGGATGGGAACTCCTACAATGAGCAGTTCTTC.

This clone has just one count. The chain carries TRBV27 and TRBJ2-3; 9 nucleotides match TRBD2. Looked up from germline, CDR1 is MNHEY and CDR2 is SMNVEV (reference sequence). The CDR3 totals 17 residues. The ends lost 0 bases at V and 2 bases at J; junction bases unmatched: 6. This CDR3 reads CASSLSSAGGFTDTQYF. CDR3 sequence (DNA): TGTGCCAGCAGTTTATCGTCAGCGGGGGGATTCACAGATACGCAGTATTTT.

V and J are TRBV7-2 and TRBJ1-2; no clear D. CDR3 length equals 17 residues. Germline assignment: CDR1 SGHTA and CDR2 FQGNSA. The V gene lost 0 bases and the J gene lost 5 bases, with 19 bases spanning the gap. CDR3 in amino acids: CASSLAFHGREPYGYTF. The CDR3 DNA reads TGTGCCAGCAGCTTAGCGTTTCACGGCAGAGAGCCATATGGCTACACCTTC.

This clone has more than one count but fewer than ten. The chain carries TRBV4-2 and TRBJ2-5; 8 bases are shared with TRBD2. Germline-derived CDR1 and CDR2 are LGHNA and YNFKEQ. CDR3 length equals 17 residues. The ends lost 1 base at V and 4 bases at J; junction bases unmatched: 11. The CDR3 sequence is CASSQGAWERESETQYF. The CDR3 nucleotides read TGTGCCAGCAGCCAAGGGGCGTGGGAGCGGGAGTCAGAGACCCAGTACTTC.

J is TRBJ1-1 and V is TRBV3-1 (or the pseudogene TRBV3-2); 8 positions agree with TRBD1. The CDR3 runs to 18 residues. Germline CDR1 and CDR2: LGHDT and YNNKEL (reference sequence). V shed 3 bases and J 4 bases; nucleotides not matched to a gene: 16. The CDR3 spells CASSQEDREGYFGTEAFF. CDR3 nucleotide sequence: TGTGCCAGCAGCCAGGAGGACAGGGAGGGCTATTTCGGCACTGAAGCTTTCTTT.

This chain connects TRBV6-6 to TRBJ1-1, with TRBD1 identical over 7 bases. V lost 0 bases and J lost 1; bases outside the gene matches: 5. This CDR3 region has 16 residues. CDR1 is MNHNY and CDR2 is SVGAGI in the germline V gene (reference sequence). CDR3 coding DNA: TGTGCCAGCAGTTACTCGGACAGGCGGGGGAACACTGAAGCTTTCTTT. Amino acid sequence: CASSYSDRRGNTEAFF.

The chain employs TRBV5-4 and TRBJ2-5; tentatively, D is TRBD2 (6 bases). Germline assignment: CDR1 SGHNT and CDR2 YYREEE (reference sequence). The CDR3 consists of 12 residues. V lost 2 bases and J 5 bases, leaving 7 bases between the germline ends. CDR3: CASSFGGETQYF. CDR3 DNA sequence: TGTGCCAGCAGCTTTGGGGGGGAGACCCAGTACTTC.

CDR3 amino acids: CASSRTALNTEAFF. CDR3 DNA sequence: TGTGCCAGCAGTCGAACAGCCTTGAACACTGAAGCTTTCTTT. J is TRBJ1-1 and V is TRBV6-5; no clear D. Germline CDR1 MNHEY, CDR2 SVGAGI. The V end was cut by 5 bases, the J end by 0 bases, with 10 bases between. The CDR3 consists of 14 residues.

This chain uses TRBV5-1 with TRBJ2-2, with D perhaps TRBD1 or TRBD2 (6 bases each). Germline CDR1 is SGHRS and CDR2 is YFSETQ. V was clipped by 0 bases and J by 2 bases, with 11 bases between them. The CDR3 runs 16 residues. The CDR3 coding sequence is TGCGCCAGCAGCTTGGGACGGGGGCTTAACACCGGGGAGCTGTTTTTT. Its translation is CASSLGRGLNTGELFF.

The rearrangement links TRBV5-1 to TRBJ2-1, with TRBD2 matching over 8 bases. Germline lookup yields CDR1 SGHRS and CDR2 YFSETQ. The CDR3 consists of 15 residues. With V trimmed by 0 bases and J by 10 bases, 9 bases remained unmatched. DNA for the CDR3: TGCGCCAGCAGCTTGGTGTCGGGAGGGCGAGGCGAGCAGTTCTTC. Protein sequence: CASSLVSGGRGEQFF.

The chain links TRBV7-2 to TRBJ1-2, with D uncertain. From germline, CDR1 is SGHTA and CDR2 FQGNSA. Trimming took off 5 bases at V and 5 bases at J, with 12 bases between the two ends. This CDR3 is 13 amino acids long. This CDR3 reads CASSPPGGYGYTF. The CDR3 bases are TGTGCCAGCAGCCCCCCGGGTGGGTATGGCTACACCTTC.

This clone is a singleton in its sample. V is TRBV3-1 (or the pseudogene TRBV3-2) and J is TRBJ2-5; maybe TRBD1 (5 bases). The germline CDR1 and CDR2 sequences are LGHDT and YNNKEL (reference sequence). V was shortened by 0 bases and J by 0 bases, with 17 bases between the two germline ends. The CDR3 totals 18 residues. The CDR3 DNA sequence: TGTGCCAGCAGCCAAGATATCCCGGCAGGGAAGTACCAAGAGACCCAGTACTTC. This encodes CASSQDIPAGKYQETQYF.

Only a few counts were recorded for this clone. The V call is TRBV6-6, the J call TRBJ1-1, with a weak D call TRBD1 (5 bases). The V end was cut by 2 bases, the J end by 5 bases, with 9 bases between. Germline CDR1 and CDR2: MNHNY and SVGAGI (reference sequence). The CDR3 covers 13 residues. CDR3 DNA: TGTGCCAGCAGTTACGTGGGGGTGACTGAAGCTTTCTTT. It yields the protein CASSYVGVTEAFF.

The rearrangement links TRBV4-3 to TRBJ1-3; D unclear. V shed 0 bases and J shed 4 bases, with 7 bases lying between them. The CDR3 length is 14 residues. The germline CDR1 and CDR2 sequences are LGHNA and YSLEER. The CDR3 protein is CASSQDWRGNTIYF. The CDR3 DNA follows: TGCGCCAGCAGCCAAGATTGGCGCGGAAACACCATATATTTT.